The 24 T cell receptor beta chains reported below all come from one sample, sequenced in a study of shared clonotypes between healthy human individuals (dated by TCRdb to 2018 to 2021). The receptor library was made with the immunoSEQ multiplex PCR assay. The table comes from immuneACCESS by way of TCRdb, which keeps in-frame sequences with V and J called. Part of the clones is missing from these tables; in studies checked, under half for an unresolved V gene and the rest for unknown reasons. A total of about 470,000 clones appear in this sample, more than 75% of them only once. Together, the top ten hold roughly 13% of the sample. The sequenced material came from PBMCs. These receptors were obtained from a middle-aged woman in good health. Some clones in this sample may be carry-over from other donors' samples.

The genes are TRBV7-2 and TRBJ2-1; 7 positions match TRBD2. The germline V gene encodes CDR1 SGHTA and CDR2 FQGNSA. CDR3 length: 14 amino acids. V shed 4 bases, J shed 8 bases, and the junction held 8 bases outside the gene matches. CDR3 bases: TGTGCCAGCAGCTCCGGACTAGTTTCCGATGAGCAGTTCTTC. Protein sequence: CASSSGLVSDEQFF.

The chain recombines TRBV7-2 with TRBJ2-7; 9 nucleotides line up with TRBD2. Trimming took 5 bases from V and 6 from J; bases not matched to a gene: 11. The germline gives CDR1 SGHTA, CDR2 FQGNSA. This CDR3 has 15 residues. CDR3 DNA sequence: TGTGCCAGCAGCCTGGCCGCGGTAGCGGGAGCCGAGCAGTACTTC. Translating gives CASSLAAVAGAEQYF.

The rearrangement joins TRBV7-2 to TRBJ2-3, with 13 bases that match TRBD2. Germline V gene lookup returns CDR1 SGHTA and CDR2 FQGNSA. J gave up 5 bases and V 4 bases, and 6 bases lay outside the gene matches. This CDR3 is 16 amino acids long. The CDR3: CASSSTSGRAGDTQYF. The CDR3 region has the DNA TGTGCCAGCAGCTCCACTAGCGGGAGGGCCGGAGATACGCAGTATTTT.

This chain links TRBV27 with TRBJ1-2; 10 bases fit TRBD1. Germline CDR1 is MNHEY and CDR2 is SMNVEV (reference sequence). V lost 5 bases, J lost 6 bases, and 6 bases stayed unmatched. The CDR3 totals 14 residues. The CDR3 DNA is TGTGCCAGCAGTCCAAGACAGGGGGCGCATGGCTACACCTTC. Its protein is CASSPRQGAHGYTF.

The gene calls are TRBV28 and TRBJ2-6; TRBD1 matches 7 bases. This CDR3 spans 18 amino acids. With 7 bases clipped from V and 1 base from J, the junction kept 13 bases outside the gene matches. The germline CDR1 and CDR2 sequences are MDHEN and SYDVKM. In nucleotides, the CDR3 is TGTGCCAGCACCTCGGACAGGCGCTCATTTTCTGGGGCCAACGTCCTGACTTTC. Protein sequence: CASTSDRRSFSGANVLTF.

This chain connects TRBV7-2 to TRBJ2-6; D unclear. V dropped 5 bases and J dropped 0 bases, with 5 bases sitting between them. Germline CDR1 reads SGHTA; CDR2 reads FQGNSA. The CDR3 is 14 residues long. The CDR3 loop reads CASSHISGANVLTF. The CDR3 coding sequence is TGTGCCAGCAGCCATATCTCTGGGGCCAACGTCCTGACTTTC.

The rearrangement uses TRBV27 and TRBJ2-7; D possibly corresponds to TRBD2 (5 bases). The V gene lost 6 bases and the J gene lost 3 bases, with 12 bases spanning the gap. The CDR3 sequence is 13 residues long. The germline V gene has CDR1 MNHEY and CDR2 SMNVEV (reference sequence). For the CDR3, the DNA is TGTGCCAGCAGCCTGAGGGCCTTCTACGAGCAGTACTTC. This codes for CASSLRAFYEQYF.

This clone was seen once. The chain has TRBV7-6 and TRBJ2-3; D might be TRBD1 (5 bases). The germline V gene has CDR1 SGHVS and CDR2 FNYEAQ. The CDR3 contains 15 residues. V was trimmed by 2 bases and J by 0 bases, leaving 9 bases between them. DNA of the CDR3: TGTGCCAGCAGCTTACGCAGGGAAAGCACAGATACGCAGTATTTT. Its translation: CASSLRRESTDTQYF.

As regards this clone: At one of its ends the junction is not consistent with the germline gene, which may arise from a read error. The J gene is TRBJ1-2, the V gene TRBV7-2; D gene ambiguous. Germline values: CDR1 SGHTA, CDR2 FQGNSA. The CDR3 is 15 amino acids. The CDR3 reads CASSLTSGGVYVYTF. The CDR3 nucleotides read TGTGCCAGCAGCTTAACGAGTGGAGGAGTTTATGTCTACACCTTC.

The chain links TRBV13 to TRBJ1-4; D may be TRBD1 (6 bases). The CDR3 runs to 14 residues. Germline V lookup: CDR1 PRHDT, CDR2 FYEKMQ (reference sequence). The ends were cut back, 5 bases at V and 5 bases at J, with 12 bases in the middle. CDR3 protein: CASSDRGANEKLFF. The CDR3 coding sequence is TGTGCCAGCAGCGACCGGGGGGCAAATGAAAAACTGTTTTTT.

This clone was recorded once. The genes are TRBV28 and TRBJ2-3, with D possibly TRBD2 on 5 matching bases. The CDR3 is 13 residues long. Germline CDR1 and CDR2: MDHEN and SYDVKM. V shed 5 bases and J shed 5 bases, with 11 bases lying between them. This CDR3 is CASSGGFRDTQYF. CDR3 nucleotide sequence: TGTGCCAGCAGTGGCGGGTTTCGAGATACGCAGTATTTT.

The DNA of the CDR3 is TGTGCCAGCAGCTTCTCCATGGTAGCGGGAGGTTATGAGCAGTTCTTC. Amino acid sequence: CASSFSMVAGGYEQFF. The genes are TRBV11-2 and TRBJ2-1; 10 nucleotides agree with TRBD2. This CDR3 comprises 16 residues. V was pared by 3 bases and J by 8 bases, with 10 bases of the junction left unmatched. Germline loops: CDR1 SGHAT, CDR2 FQNNGV.

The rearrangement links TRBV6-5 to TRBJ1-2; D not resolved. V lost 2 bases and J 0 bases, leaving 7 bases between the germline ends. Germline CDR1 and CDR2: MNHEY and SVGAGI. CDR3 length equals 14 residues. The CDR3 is CASSYDGSNYGYTF. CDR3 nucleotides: TGTGCCAGCAGTTACGACGGATCTAACTATGGCTACACCTTC.

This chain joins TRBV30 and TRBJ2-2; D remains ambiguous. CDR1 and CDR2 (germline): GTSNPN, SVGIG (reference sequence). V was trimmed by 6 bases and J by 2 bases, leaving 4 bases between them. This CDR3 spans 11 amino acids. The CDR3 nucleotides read TGTGCCTGTTCCAACACCGGGGAGCTGTTTTTT. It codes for CACSNTGELFF.

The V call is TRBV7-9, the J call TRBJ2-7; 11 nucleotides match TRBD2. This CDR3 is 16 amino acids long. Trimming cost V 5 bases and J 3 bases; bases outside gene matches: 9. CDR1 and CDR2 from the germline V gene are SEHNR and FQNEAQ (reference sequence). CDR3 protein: CASSPGLAEAGYEQYF. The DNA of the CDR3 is TGTGCCAGCAGCCCGGGACTAGCGGAGGCGGGCTACGAGCAGTACTTC.

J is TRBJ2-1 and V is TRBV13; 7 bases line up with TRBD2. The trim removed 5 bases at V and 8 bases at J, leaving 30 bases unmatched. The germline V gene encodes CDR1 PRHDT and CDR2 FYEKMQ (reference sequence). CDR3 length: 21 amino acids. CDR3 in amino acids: CASSDSVRVGAGVLSWDEQFF. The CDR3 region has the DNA TGTGCCAGCAGCGACTCGGTGCGCGTAGGGGCGGGAGTCTTGTCCTGGGATGAGCAGTTCTTC.

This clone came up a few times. The DNA for the CDR3 is TGTGCCAGCTCACCCGGGAGGGGTAACTCCTACGAGCAGTACTTC. Its protein product is CASSPGRGNSYEQYF. This chain links TRBV7-9 with TRBJ2-7; 8 nucleotides agree with TRBD2. The junction had 9 bases not matched to a gene; V was cut back by 8 bases and J by 0 bases. CDR1 is SEHNR, CDR2 FQNEAQ, per germline (reference sequence). The CDR3 extends over 15 amino acids.

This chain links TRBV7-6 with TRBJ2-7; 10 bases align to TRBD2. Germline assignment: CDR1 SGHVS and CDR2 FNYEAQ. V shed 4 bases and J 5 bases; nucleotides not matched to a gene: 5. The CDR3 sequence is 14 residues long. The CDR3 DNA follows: TGTGCCAGCAGCTGGACTAGCGGAGACAACGAGCAGTACTTC. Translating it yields CASSWTSGDNEQYF.

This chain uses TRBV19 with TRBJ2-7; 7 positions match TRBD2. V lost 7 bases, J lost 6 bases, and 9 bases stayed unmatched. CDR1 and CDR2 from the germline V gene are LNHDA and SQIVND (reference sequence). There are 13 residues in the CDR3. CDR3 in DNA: TGTGCCAGTACCGCGGGGCCGGGAGGCGAGCAGTACTTC. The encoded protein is CASTAGPGGEQYF.

The CDR3 protein is CASSLRDRVEKLFF. CDR3 in DNA: TGTGCCAGCAGTCTCCGGGACAGGGTTGAAAAACTGTTTTTT. The chain recombines TRBV6-1 with TRBJ1-4, with TRBD1 matching over 9 bases. Germline CDR1 is MNHNS and CDR2 is SASEGT. This CDR3 is built from 14 residues. Germline trimming cut 5 bases from V and 7 bases from J; bases unmatched to any gene: 5.

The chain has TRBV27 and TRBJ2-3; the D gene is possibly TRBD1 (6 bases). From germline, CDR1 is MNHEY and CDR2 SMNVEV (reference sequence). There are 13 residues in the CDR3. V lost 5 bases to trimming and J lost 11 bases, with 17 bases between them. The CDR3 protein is CASSVTGTSKQYF. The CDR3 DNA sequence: TGTGCCAGCAGTGTAACCGGGACAAGCAAGCAGTATTTT.

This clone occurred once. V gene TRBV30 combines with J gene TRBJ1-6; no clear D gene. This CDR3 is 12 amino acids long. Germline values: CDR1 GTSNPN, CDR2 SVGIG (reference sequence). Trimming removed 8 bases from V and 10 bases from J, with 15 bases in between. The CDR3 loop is CARSAAGSPLHF. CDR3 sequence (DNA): TGTGCCCGATCAGCGGCCGGGTCACCCCTCCACTTT.

For the CDR3, the DNA is TGTGCCAGCAGTGAGGACCGGGGGACAGATACGCAGTATTTT. Translated, it gives CASSEDRGTDTQYF. V and J are TRBV6-4 and TRBJ2-3; a weak D match, TRBD2 (6 bases). Trimming removed 3 bases at V and 3 bases at J, with 10 bases between. This CDR3 comprises 14 residues. Germline lookup yields CDR1 MRHNA and CDR2 SNTAGT.

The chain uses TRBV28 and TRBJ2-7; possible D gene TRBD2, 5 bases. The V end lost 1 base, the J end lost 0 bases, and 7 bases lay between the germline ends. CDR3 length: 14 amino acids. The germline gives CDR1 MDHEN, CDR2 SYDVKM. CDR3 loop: CASSLLDSSYEQYF. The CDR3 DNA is TGTGCCAGCAGTTTATTGGACTCCTCCTACGAGCAGTACTTC.